This passage covers 29 T cell receptor beta chains from one sample sequenced in a study of CD8+ T cells in alopecia areata. Treatment specified: oral pan-JAK inhibitor, 5-10 mg twice daily. Reverse transcribed after extraction, RNA yielded cDNA as the sequencing template. Using immunoSEQ multiplex PCR, the repertoire was profiled, and TCRdb retains in-frame clones only, with some absent. Here the sample spans 200,000 to 250,000 clones, 66% being singletons. The input for sequencing was CD4+ T cells sorted from blood, taken around week 44, from a patient treated with tofacitinib. These receptors all come from a human donor with alopecia areata.

J is TRBJ2-5 and V is TRBV25-1; 7 bases match TRBD2. Trimming cost V 3 bases and J 4 bases; bases outside gene matches: 8. This CDR3 has 15 residues. Per germline, CDR1 MGHDK and CDR2 SYGVNS. The CDR3 spells CASSDYSGVGETQYF. CDR3 DNA: TGTGCCAGCAGTGACTACAGCGGGGTTGGAGAGACCCAGTACTTC.

This rearrangement joins TRBV5-1 to TRBJ2-1; 8 bases line up with TRBD2. V trimming: 4 bases; J trimming: 7 bases; junction bases outside the gene matches: 4. The CDR3 covers 13 residues. CDR1 SGHRS and CDR2 YFSETQ come from the germline V gene. In nucleotides, the CDR3 is TGCGCCAGCAGCGCCGGACTAGCAAATGAGCAGTTCTTC. This codes for CASSAGLANEQFF. Variable domain in full (rest from reference TRBV5-1 and TRBJ2-1): KAGVTQTPRYLIKTRGQQVTLSCSPISGHRSVSWYQQTPGQGLQFLFEYFSETQRNKGNFPGRFSGRQFSNSRSEMNVSTLELGDSALYLCASSAGLANEQFFGPGTRLTVL.

This chain joins TRBV7-9 and TRBJ1-1; no firm D call. Trimming took off 1 base at V and 0 bases at J, with 9 bases between the two ends. The CDR3 has 15 amino acids. Germline CDR1 is SEHNR and CDR2 is FQNEAQ (reference sequence). CDR3 amino acids: CASSLDGRMNTEAFF. The CDR3 DNA sequence: TGTGCCAGCAGCTTAGACGGCAGAATGAACACTGAAGCTTTCTTT.

V usage is TRBV11-2 and J usage is TRBJ1-6; no clear D gene. The CDR3 is made up of 14 amino acids. Per germline, CDR1 SGHAT and CDR2 FQNNGV. V lost 1 base to trimming and J lost 3 bases, with 4 bases between them. CDR3 bases: TGTGCCAGCAGCTTAGGGGGCTATAATTCACCCCTCCACTTT. Translation gives CASSLGGYNSPLHF.

V and J are TRBV29-1 and TRBJ1-1; TRBD1 matches at 11 bases. The V segment lost 4 bases and the J segment 3 bases; nucleotides outside the gene matches: 1. The CDR3 runs to 13 residues. CDR1 is SQVTM and CDR2 is ANQGSEA in the germline V gene. The CDR3 is CSVAGQGDTEAFF. Here the CDR3 DNA reads TGCAGCGTTGCGGGACAGGGGGACACTGAAGCTTTCTTT.

The chain's CDR3 is CASSLGQGASEQYF. In DNA, the CDR3 is TGCGCCAGCAGCCTGGGACAGGGGGCGAGTGAGCAGTACTTC. The V gene is TRBV5-1, the J gene TRBJ2-7; TRBD1 aligns across 12 bases. Germline CDR1 SGHRS, CDR2 YFSETQ. J lost 7 bases, V lost 4 bases, and 6 bases had no gene match. CDR3 length: 14 residues.

This clone has a single count. The rearrangement joins TRBV30 to TRBJ2-3; unclear D gene. The V and J ends lost 3 bases and 5 bases respectively, with 9 bases between them. The CDR3 is made up of 12 amino acids. Germline CDR1 is GTSNPN and CDR2 is SVGIG (reference sequence). The CDR3 loop reads CAWRLNGDTQYF. The DNA for the CDR3 is TGTGCCTGGAGGTTAAATGGAGATACGCAGTATTTT.

This clone was recorded once. Within the sample, other DNA sequences also encode this same CDR3. The chain has TRBV5-6 and TRBJ2-7; D is undetermined. The V and J ends lost 4 bases and 3 bases respectively, with 5 bases between them. CDR1 and CDR2 (germline): SGHDT, YYEEEE. The CDR3 runs 11 residues. The DNA of the CDR3 is TGTGCCAGCAGCAGCAACTACGAGCAGTACTTC. Translated, it gives CASSSNYEQYF.

This rearrangement joins TRBV27 to TRBJ2-1, with 7 nucleotides matching TRBD2. The V segment lost 2 bases and the J segment 7 bases; nucleotides outside the gene matches: 11. This CDR3 has 16 residues. Germline-derived CDR1 and CDR2 are MNHEY and SMNVEV (reference sequence). The CDR3 loop is CASSLGSVWGGNEQFF. For the CDR3, the DNA is TGTGCCAGCAGTTTAGGATCCGTGTGGGGGGGTAATGAGCAGTTCTTC.

The gene calls are TRBV7-9 and TRBJ2-2; D may match TRBD1 or TRBD2 (5 bases each). The CDR3 consists of 16 residues. V was clipped by 5 bases and J by 3 bases, with 16 bases between them. CDR1 SEHNR and CDR2 FQNEAQ come from the germline V gene (reference sequence). The chain's CDR3 is CASSLRGRQDTGELFF. The CDR3 coding sequence is TGTGCCAGCAGCCTACGGGGCCGGCAGGACACCGGGGAGCTGTTTTTT.

This clone has only a few counts. This chain joins TRBV6-1 and TRBJ1-5; D is unresolved. V lost 2 bases to trimming and J lost 0 bases, with 11 bases between them. Germline V lookup: CDR1 MNHNS, CDR2 SASEGT. This CDR3 is built from 16 residues. CDR3 loop: CASSESAALSNQPQHF. CDR3 nucleotides: TGTGCCAGCAGTGAATCCGCAGCACTTAGCAATCAGCCCCAGCATTTT.

The chain is built from TRBV7-2 and TRBJ1-2; no reliable D call. Per the germline V gene, CDR1 is SGHTA and CDR2 is FQGNSA. V lost 0 bases and J lost 4, with 12 bases in between. The CDR3 extends over 15 amino acids. The CDR3 reads CASSLAPKDGYGYTF. The CDR3 DNA follows: TGTGCCAGCAGCTTAGCCCCGAAGGACGGCTATGGCTACACCTTC.

There are a few counts of this clone. The chain couples TRBV4-3 to TRBJ2-1; 7 bases are a match to TRBD1. Germline V gives CDR1 LGHNA, CDR2 YSLEER. V shed 0 bases and J 2 bases; nucleotides not matched to a gene: 10. This CDR3 region has 18 residues. The CDR3 coding sequence is TGCGCCAGCAGCCAAGACCTCGAGGGGACAGAGGCCTACAATGAGCAGTTCTTC. This codes for CASSQDLEGTEAYNEQFF.

The chain is built from TRBV11-2 and TRBJ2-7; D not certain. The germline V gene encodes CDR1 SGHAT and CDR2 FQNNGV. With 1 base removed from V and 6 bases from J, the gap between germline ends came to 16 bases. The CDR3 covers 15 residues. The CDR3 DNA reads as TGTGCCAGCAGCTTAGTCCCAGAAGATATTCGCGAGCAGTACTTC. Protein: CASSLVPEDIREQYF. Variable domain in full (rest from reference TRBV11-2 and TRBJ2-7): EAGVAQSPRYKIIEKRQSVAFWCNPISGHATLYWYQQILGQGPKLLIQFQNNGVVDDSQLPKDRFSAERLKGVDSTLKIQPAKLEDSAVYLCASSLVPEDIREQYFGPGTRLTVT.

The gene calls are TRBV5-6 and TRBJ2-5; D might be TRBD2 (6 bases). This CDR3 spans 14 amino acids. Germline-derived CDR1 and CDR2 are SGHDT and YYEEEE. V was shortened by 6 bases and J by 2 bases, with 14 bases between the two germline ends. The CDR3 region is CASTRGGGQETQYF. The CDR3 DNA sequence: TGTGCCAGCACGCGGGGAGGTGGGCAAGAGACCCAGTACTTC.

The chain couples TRBV7-9 to TRBJ1-2, with 8 bases matching TRBD1. This CDR3 is built from 17 residues. Germline V CDR1 and CDR2: SEHNR, FQNEAQ (reference sequence). Trimming removed 3 bases from V and 0 bases from J; junction bases left unmatched: 9. CDR3 amino acids: CASSFGPRTGPNYGYTF. The DNA for the CDR3 is TGTGCCAGCAGCTTCGGTCCCCGGACAGGGCCTAACTATGGCTACACCTTC. Based on the CDR3 plus reference TRBV7-9 and TRBJ1-2, the full variable domain is DTGVSQNPRHKITKRGQNVTFRCDPISEHNRLYWYRQTLGQGPEFLTYFQNEAQLEKSRLLSDRFSAERPKGSFSTLEIQRTEQGDSAMYLCASSFGPRTGPNYGYTFGSGTRLTVV.

This clone has a handful of counts. The chain carries TRBV7-9 and TRBJ2-1; the D gene is possibly TRBD2 (6 bases). This CDR3 is built from 13 residues. V was trimmed by 4 bases and J by 12 bases, leaving 16 bases between them. Germline lookup yields CDR1 SEHNR and CDR2 FQNEAQ (reference sequence). CDR3 nucleotides: TGTGCCAGCAGCTACTTGGACCCGGGAGTGCAGTTCTTC. The encoded protein is CASSYLDPGVQFF. Combining the CDR3 with reference TRBV7-9 and TRBJ2-1 gives the whole variable domain DTGVSQNPRHKITKRGQNVTFRCDPISEHNRLYWYRQTLGQGPEFLTYFQNEAQLEKSRLLSDRFSAERPKGSFSTLEIQRTEQGDSAMYLCASSYLDPGVQFFGPGTRLTVL.

This clone is a singleton in its sample. The same CDR3 arises from other DNA sequences in this sample as well. V and J are TRBV7-3 and TRBJ2-3; TRBD1 might be the D (5 bases). The length of the CDR3 is 13 residues. Germline-derived CDR1 and CDR2 are SGHTA and FQGTGA. Trimming took off 2 bases at V and 3 bases at J, with 6 bases between the two ends. The CDR3, as DNA: TGTGCCAGCAGCTTATCAGGGACAGATACGCAGTATTTT. Residues: CASSLSGTDTQYF.

This chain connects TRBV30 to TRBJ1-6, with a weak D call TRBD1 (6 bases). Germline lookup yields CDR1 GTSNPN and CDR2 SVGIG (reference sequence). The V and J ends lost 3 bases and 8 bases respectively, with 14 bases between them. The CDR3 covers 14 residues. The CDR3: CAWSQGSGYSPLHF. The CDR3 coding sequence is TGTGCCTGGAGCCAGGGGTCAGGGTATTCACCCCTCCACTTT.

The chain is built from TRBV29-1 and TRBJ1-1; 7 positions agree with TRBD1. Trimming at V came to 2 bases and at J to 4 bases, leaving 7 bases not matched to a gene. Germline V CDR1 and CDR2: SQVTM, ANQGSEA. The length of the CDR3 is 14 residues. The CDR3 region is CSVELRGVVTEAFF. The DNA of the CDR3 is TGCAGCGTTGAACTCAGGGGGGTCGTCACTGAAGCTTTCTTT.

The chain employs TRBV5-4 and TRBJ2-5; tentatively, D is TRBD1 or TRBD2 (6 bases each). The CDR3 has 16 amino acids. Germline values: CDR1 SGHNT, CDR2 YYREEE (reference sequence). V lost 4 bases to trimming and J lost 3 bases, with 19 bases between them. The CDR3 loop reads CASSPRGWGAEETQYF. The CDR3 DNA follows: TGTGCCAGCAGCCCCCGAGGGTGGGGGGCTGAAGAGACCCAGTACTTC.

In regard to this clone: At one end the junction does not follow the germline gene, possibly because of a read error. The CDR3 loop is CSARNMGGSRF. The CDR3 DNA reads as TGCAGTGCCAGAAACATGGGGGGATCCCGTTTT. The gene calls are TRBV20-1 and TRBJ2-3, with D perhaps matching TRBD2 (6 bases). CDR3 length: 11 amino acids. Germline CDR1 reads DFQATT; CDR2 reads SNEGSKA (reference sequence).

A few counts support this clone. V usage is TRBV6-1 and J usage is TRBJ1-2, with D perhaps matching TRBD1 (6 bases). Per the germline V gene, CDR1 is MNHNS and CDR2 is SASEGT. CDR3 length: 14 residues. V lost 5 bases, J lost 7 bases, and 17 bases lay in between. The DNA of the CDR3 is TGTGCCAGCAGTCCAAGGGGCCAGGGGAGTGGCTACACCTTC. Protein product: CASSPRGQGSGYTF.

The chain carries TRBV7-2 and TRBJ1-2, with D perhaps matching TRBD1 (5 bases). V was clipped by 5 bases and J by 8 bases, with 12 bases between them. The germline V gene encodes CDR1 SGHTA and CDR2 FQGNSA. The CDR3 sequence is 12 residues long. The CDR3 coding sequence is TGTGCCAGCAGCATCACGGGGGACGGCTACACCTTC. It translates to CASSITGDGYTF.

J is TRBJ2-3 and V is TRBV9; 7 positions match TRBD1. The CDR3 contains 15 residues. The germline V gene has CDR1 SGDLS and CDR2 YYNGEE. J lost 6 bases, V lost 4 bases, and 11 bases had no gene match. Here the CDR3 reads CASSKGTEPMDTQYF. The CDR3 DNA follows: TGTGCCAGCAGCAAAGGGACAGAGCCGATGGATACGCAGTATTTT.

This clone was counted between two and nine times. The V gene is TRBV27, the J gene TRBJ1-2, with 8 bases lining up with TRBD1. Germline CDR1 and CDR2: MNHEY and SMNVEV (reference sequence). J gave up 4 bases and V 4 bases, and 5 bases lay outside the gene matches. The CDR3 runs to 14 residues. The CDR3 nucleotides read TGTGCCAGCAGTTCTTCAGGGGGCGGCTATGGCTACACCTTC. Amino acids: CASSSSGGGYGYTF.

The chain's CDR3 is CASHRAGKARDAEAFF. In DNA form, the CDR3 reads TGTGCCAGCCACAGGGCAGGGAAGGCGCGAGACGCTGAAGCTTTCTTT. V usage is TRBV19 and J usage is TRBJ1-1, with a tentative D call TRBD1 (6 bases). Per the germline V gene, CDR1 is LNHDA and CDR2 is SQIVND (reference sequence). The CDR3 covers 16 residues. V was shortened by 9 bases and J by 6 bases, with 26 bases between the two germline ends.

This clone was detected a few times. This chain joins TRBV5-1 and TRBJ2-5; D call uncertain. The germline V gene has CDR1 SGHRS and CDR2 YFSETQ. Trimming left V 4 bases short and J 3 bases short, with 13 bases between. This CDR3 region has 14 residues. The CDR3 nucleotides read TGCGCCAGCAGCCAAGCATCTGGGGAAGAGACCCAGTACTTC. Translating it yields CASSQASGEETQYF.

This clone was counted a few times. CDR3 bases: TGCAGCGCTCTCCGGGACAGGGGCTACGAGCAGTACTTC. This codes for CSALRDRGYEQYF. J is TRBJ2-7 and V is TRBV29-1; TRBD1 aligns across 10 bases. The V gene end was trimmed by 7 bases and the J gene end by 3 bases; junction bases not matched to a gene: 6. The CDR3 runs to 13 residues. CDR1 and CDR2 (germline): SQVTM, ANQGSEA.